This T cell receptor (beta chain) was identified in a study of OX40 agonist ivuxolimab in advanced cancers. Study background: Patients with prior anti-PD-1, anti-PD-L1 or anti-CTLA-4 therapy were eligible; 35% to 45% had some. The study, taken as a whole, reports: What antigens the expanded peripheral T cells recognized was never established. In CD8+ T cells, expanded clones were on average more numerous than in CD4+.

Regarding this clone: Antigen: not known.

The data were produced by immunoSEQ multiplex PCR, yet TCRdb's version contains in-frame clones alone and is incomplete. The sample contains fewer than 85,000 clones, approximately 87% of which appear only once. Patients had blood sampled at baseline and again on cycle 4 day 1 and cycle 7 day 1. Per germline, CDR1 MNHEY and CDR2 SMNVEV (reference sequence). Trimming stripped 5 bases from V and 2 bases from J, with 11 bases between. CDR3 size: 14 residues. The clonotype comes from an adult with an advanced solid tumor such as melanoma, head and neck, liver or kidney cancer. The V and J genes are TRBV27 and TRBJ2-3; no clear D. The input for sequencing was CD4+ or CD8+ T cells sorted from blood, taken in a trial of the OX40 agonist ivuxolimab. CDR3 coding DNA: TGTGCCAGCAGTACCCCGACCCTCACAGATACGCAGTATTTT. It yields the protein CASSTPTLTDTQYF.